The clone carrying this T cell receptor (beta chain) turned up a few times. The antigen remains unidentified. This specimen belongs to a study of T-cell reconstitution after alpha-beta-depleted transplantation in children. V shed 2 bases and J 3 bases; nucleotides not matched to a gene: 4. This CDR3 is built from 16 residues. CDR1 LGHDT and CDR2 YNNKEL come from the germline V gene (reference sequence). Preparing the TCRbeta library involved the use of unique molecular identifiers. One entry per CDR3 protein, called by TCRdb with MiXCR from the PCR reads. The top ten clones hold roughly 29% of a sample with hundreds of thousands of distinct CDR3 sequences, 15% to 20% of them seen once. Study-wide results and caveats: At one year after transplant, newly produced T cells mostly accounted for T-cell counts and diversity. Reports say that about two months after transplant, the alpha-beta T cells came out of several hundred graft clones that had expanded. Some patients owed their high day-60 TCRbeta diversity to surviving recipient T cells and thymic progenitors.

This specimen consisted of PBMCs, mostly from graft donor cells, obtained 360 days after TCRalphabeta/CD19-depleted stem cell transplant. The clonotype was recovered from a boy under two years old who had a stem cell transplant for Wiskott-Aldrich syndrome, so the T cells may come from the graft donor. The chain uses TRBV3-1 and TRBJ2-3, with TRBD2 identical over 11 bases. CDR3 sequence: CASSQHSGRVTDTQYF. CDR3 nucleotide sequence: TGTGCCAGCAGCCAACATAGCGGGAGGGTAACAGATACGCAGTATTTT.